This entry lists 19 T cell receptor beta chains sequenced from one sample in a study of T cell responses to AZD1222 COVID-19 vaccine. TCRdb keeps only in-frame clones here, not all; method: immunoSEQ multiplex PCR. The data show roughly 150,000 clones, with approximately 88% seen just once and around 2.1% held by the top ten. The specimen comprised peripheral blood, sampled on day 0 of AZD1222 vaccination. The origin of the receptors is an adult in good health.

The J gene is TRBJ2-4, the V gene TRBV18, with TRBD1 as a possible D gene (5 bases). The germline gives CDR1 KGHSH, CDR2 LQKENI. Trimming stripped 3 bases from V and 0 bases from J, with 12 bases between. CDR3 length: 16 amino acids. CDR3 nucleotide sequence: TGTGCCAGCTCACCGACAGCAGGGTCAGCCAAAAACATTCAGTACTTC. It specifies CASSPTAGSAKNIQYF. The variable domain in full, with the rest retrieved from reference TRBV18 and TRBJ2-4, is NAGVMQNPRHLVRRRGQEARLRCSPMKGHSHVYWYRQLPEEGLKFMVYLQKENIIDESGMPKERFSAEFPKEGPSILRIQQVVRGDSAAYFCASSPTAGSAKNIQYFGAGTRLSVL.

As DNA, the CDR3 is TGTGCCAGCAGAGGACTAGCGGGAGGCCCGTACTTC. Its translation is CASRGLAGGPYF. The chain combines TRBV27 with TRBJ2-7, with 14 positions matching TRBD2. Unmatched junction bases numbered 4, after V lost 6 bases and J lost 12 bases. Germline lookup yields CDR1 MNHEY and CDR2 SMNVEV (reference sequence). The CDR3 is made up of 12 amino acids.

The chain has TRBV5-1 and TRBJ1-6; weak D call: TRBD1 (5 bases). CDR1 SGHRS and CDR2 YFSETQ come from the germline V gene. The ends were cut back, 4 bases at V and 10 bases at J, with 12 bases in the middle. This CDR3 comprises 13 residues. CDR3 region: CASSETPGSPLHF. CDR3 sequence (DNA): TGCGCCAGCAGCGAGACCCCAGGGTCACCCCTCCACTTT.

The chain links TRBV19 to TRBJ2-7; D gene unclear. Trimming shortened V by 3 bases and J by 3 bases, and 9 bases separated the two germline ends. CDR3 length equals 13 residues. Germline CDR1 reads LNHDA; CDR2 reads SQIVND (reference sequence). The CDR3 nucleotides are TGTGCCAGTAGTATGTTCGCGAACTACGAGCAGTACTTC. This sequence encodes CASSMFANYEQYF.

The chain recombines TRBV11-3 with TRBJ1-1; D unresolved. Germline V gives CDR1 SGHNT, CDR2 YENEEA. Trimming pared 5 bases from V and 2 bases from J, leaving 3 bases between. The CDR3 loop spans 11 amino acids. The CDR3 is CASSPNTEAFF. CDR3 nucleotide sequence: TGTGCCAGCAGCCCCAACACTGAAGCTTTCTTT.

The chain recombines TRBV24-1 with TRBJ2-1; D call uncertain. V lost 4 bases, J lost 5 bases, and 8 bases lay in between. The CDR3 consists of 13 residues. In germline, CDR1 is KGHDR, CDR2 SFDVKD. CDR3 loop: CATSEISNNEQFF. The DNA for the CDR3 is TGTGCCACCAGTGAGATTTCAAACAATGAGCAGTTCTTC.

The rearrangement uses TRBV7-2 and TRBJ2-2; 9 nucleotides align to TRBD2. Germline V CDR1 and CDR2: SGHTA, FQGNSA. J gave up 8 bases and V 5 bases, and 3 bases lay outside the gene matches. The CDR3 loop spans 13 amino acids. The CDR3 loop reads CASSVSGSGELFF. As DNA, the CDR3 is TGTGCCAGCAGCGTTAGCGGGAGTGGGGAGCTGTTTTTT. Variable domain in full (rest from reference TRBV7-2 and TRBJ2-2): GAGVSQSPSNKVTEKGKDVELRCDPISGHTALYWYRQSLGQGLEFLIYFQGNSAPDKSGLPSDRFSAERTGGSVSTLTIQRTQQEDSAVYLCASSVSGSGELFFGEGSRLTVL.

This clone has a single count. The chain joins TRBV19 to TRBJ1-1; TRBD1 aligns across 8 bases. V was pared by 5 bases and J by 0 bases, with 5 bases of the junction left unmatched. Germline V gives CDR1 LNHDA, CDR2 SQIVND (reference sequence). There are 15 residues in the CDR3. The CDR3 loop is CASSATGDMNTEAFF. Written as DNA, the CDR3 is TGTGCCAGTAGTGCGACAGGGGATATGAACACTGAAGCTTTCTTT.

The chain links TRBV2 to TRBJ1-5; a weak D match, TRBD1 (6 bases). This CDR3 spans 17 amino acids. CDR1 is SNHLY and CDR2 is FYNNEI in the germline V gene. Trimming pared 2 bases from V and 1 base from J, leaving 15 bases between. CDR3 nucleotide sequence: TGTGCCAGCAGTGAAACCCCACAGGGTGGGAGCAATCAGCCCCAGCATTTT. This sequence encodes CASSETPQGGSNQPQHF.

The V and J genes are TRBV7-2 and TRBJ2-3; D gene unclear. CDR1 SGHTA and CDR2 FQGNSA come from the germline V gene. Trimming shortened V by 1 base and J by 8 bases, and 10 bases separated the two germline ends. There are 13 residues in the CDR3. DNA of the CDR3: TGTGCCAGCAGCTTAGGTGGGAAACCTACGCAGTATTTT. Its translation: CASSLGGKPTQYF. The whole variable domain, remainder taken from reference TRBV7-2 and TRBJ2-3, is GAGVSQSPSNKVTEKGKDVELRCDPISGHTALYWYRQSLGQGLEFLIYFQGNSAPDKSGLPSDRFSAERTGGSVSTLTIQRTQQEDSAVYLCASSLGGKPTQYFGPGTRLTVL.

The V and J genes are TRBV19 and TRBJ1-4, with D maybe TRBD1 (5 bases). V was trimmed by 2 bases and J by 8 bases, leaving 9 bases between them. Germline V gene lookup returns CDR1 LNHDA and CDR2 SQIVND (reference sequence). The length of the CDR3 is 13 residues. CDR3 coding DNA: TGTGCCAGTAGTATACAGGGTGGGGAAAAACTGTTTTTT. Translating gives CASSIQGGEKLFF.

The genes are TRBV27 and TRBJ2-1; a weak D match, TRBD1 (5 bases). Germline assignment: CDR1 MNHEY and CDR2 SMNVEV (reference sequence). V was pared by 4 bases and J by 10 bases, with 11 bases between. The CDR3 loop spans 12 amino acids. The CDR3 loop reads CASSSGQLEQFF. CDR3 DNA: TGTGCCAGCAGTTCTGGACAACTCGAGCAGTTCTTC.

The sample holds one count of this clone. The V call is TRBV10-3, the J call TRBJ1-1; tentative D call: TRBD1 (5 bases). The CDR3 covers 14 residues. CDR1 is ENHRY, CDR2 SYGVKD, per germline. The V and J ends lost 6 bases and 2 bases respectively, with 13 bases between them. CDR3 region: CAIRGGQGNTEAFF. For the CDR3, the DNA is TGTGCCATCAGGGGCGGGCAGGGAAACACTGAAGCTTTCTTT.

This chain joins TRBV7-3 and TRBJ1-1; the D is unclear. The V end was cut by 3 bases, the J end by 2 bases, with 10 bases between. The CDR3 extends over 14 amino acids. The V gene's germline CDR1 is SGHTA and CDR2 FQGTGA. The CDR3 sequence is CASSFQLGNTEAFF. The CDR3 DNA reads TGTGCCAGCAGCTTTCAGCTGGGAAACACTGAAGCTTTCTTT.

This sequence joins TRBV4-3 and TRBJ2-3; D is unclear. The V gene's germline CDR1 is LGHNA and CDR2 YSLEER. The germline V and J ends were trimmed by 0 bases and 4 bases, with 17 bases remaining between them. The CDR3 totals 17 residues. CDR3 sequence: CASSQDLRGLPADTQYF. The CDR3 region has the DNA TGCGCCAGCAGCCAAGATTTACGTGGCCTCCCAGCAGATACGCAGTATTTT.

This rearrangement joins TRBV10-3 to TRBJ1-2; D remains ambiguous. Trimming removed 0 bases at V and 2 bases at J, with 22 bases between. CDR3 size: 19 residues. CDR1 and CDR2 (germline): ENHRY, SYGVKD. The CDR3 region is CAISESLVRPGGSNYGYTF. CDR3 bases: TGTGCCATCAGTGAGTCTTTAGTGAGGCCTGGAGGATCCAACTATGGCTACACCTTC.

The V call is TRBV30, the J call TRBJ2-7; D is possibly TRBD1 (6 bases). The CDR3 runs 14 residues. Per the germline V gene, CDR1 is GTSNPN and CDR2 is SVGIG (reference sequence). The V end lost 4 bases, the J end lost 6 bases, and 19 bases lay between the germline ends. The CDR3 protein is CAWTHQTGIAEQYF. The CDR3, as DNA: TGTGCCTGGACTCACCAAACAGGGATCGCCGAGCAGTACTTC. Together with reference TRBV30 and TRBJ2-7, the CDR3 gives the full variable domain: SQTIHQWPATLVQPVGSPLSLECTVEGTSNPNLYWYRQAAGRGLQLLFYSVGIGQISSEVPQNLSASRPQDRQFILSSKKLLLSDSGFYLCAWTHQTGIAEQYFGPGTRLTVT.

This rearrangement joins TRBV30 to TRBJ1-3, with a tentative D call TRBD1 (5 bases). CDR3 length: 14 residues. The V end lost 2 bases, the J end lost 0 bases, and 8 bases lay between the germline ends. The V gene's germline CDR1 is GTSNPN and CDR2 SVGIG (reference sequence). The CDR3, as DNA: TGTGCCTGGAGTAGGGGTTCCTCTGGAAACACCATATATTTT. This sequence encodes CAWSRGSSGNTIYF.

The chain joins TRBV9 to TRBJ1-4; 9 nucleotides match TRBD1. This CDR3 region has 14 residues. V gave up 4 bases and J gave up 4 bases; unmatched junction bases: 2. Looked up from germline, CDR1 is SGDLS and CDR2 is YYNGEE. CDR3 amino acids: CASSLGQGNEKLFF. The CDR3 nucleotides read TGTGCCAGCAGCTTGGGACAGGGTAATGAAAAACTGTTTTTT.